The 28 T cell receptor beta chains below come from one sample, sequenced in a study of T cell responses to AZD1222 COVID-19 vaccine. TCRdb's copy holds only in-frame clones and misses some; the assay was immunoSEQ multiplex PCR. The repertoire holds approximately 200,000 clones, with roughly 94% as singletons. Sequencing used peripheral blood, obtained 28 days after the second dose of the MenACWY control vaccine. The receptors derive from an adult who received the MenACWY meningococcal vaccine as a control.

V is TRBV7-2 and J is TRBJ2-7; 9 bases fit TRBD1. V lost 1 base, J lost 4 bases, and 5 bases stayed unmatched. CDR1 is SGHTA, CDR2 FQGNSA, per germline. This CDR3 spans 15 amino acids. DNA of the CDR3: TGTGCCAGCAGCTTAGGAGGGACAGGGAAATACGAGCAGTACTTC. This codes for CASSLGGTGKYEQYF.

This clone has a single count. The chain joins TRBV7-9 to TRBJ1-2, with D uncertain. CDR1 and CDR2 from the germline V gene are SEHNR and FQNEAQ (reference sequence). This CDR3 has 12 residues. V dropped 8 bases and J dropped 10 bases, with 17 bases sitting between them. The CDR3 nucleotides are TGTGCCAGCGCTCTGGGGTTATCGGACTACACCTTC. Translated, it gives CASALGLSDYTF.

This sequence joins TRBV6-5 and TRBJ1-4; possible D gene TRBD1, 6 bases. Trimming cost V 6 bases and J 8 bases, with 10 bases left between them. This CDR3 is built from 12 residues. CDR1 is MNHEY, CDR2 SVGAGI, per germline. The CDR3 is CASSFDREKLFF. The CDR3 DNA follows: TGTGCCAGCAGCTTTGACAGGGAAAAACTGTTTTTT.

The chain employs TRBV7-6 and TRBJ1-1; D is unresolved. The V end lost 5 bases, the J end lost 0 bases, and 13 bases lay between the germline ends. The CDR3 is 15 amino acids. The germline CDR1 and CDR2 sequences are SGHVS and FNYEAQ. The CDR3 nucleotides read TGTGCCAGCAGCCCGACGGGCCGTTTGAACACTGAAGCTTTCTTT. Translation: CASSPTGRLNTEAFF.

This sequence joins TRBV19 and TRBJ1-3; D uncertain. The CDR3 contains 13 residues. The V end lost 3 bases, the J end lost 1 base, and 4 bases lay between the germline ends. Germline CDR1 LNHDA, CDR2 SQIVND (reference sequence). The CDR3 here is CASSMGSGNTIYF. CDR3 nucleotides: TGTGCCAGTAGTATGGGGTCTGGAAACACCATATATTTT.

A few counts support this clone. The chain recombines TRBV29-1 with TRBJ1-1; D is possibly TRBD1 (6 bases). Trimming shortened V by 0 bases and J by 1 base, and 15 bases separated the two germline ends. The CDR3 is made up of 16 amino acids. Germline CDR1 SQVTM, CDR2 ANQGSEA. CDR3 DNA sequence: TGCAGCGTTGAAGATCTACCGGGGGCTTGGAACACTGAAGCTTTCTTT. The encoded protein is CSVEDLPGAWNTEAFF.

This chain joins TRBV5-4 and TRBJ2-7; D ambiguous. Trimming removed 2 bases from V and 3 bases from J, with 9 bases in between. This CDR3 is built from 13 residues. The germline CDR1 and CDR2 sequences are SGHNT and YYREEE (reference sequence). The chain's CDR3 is CASSFGRNYEQYF. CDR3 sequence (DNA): TGTGCCAGCAGCTTCGGCAGAAACTACGAGCAGTACTTC.

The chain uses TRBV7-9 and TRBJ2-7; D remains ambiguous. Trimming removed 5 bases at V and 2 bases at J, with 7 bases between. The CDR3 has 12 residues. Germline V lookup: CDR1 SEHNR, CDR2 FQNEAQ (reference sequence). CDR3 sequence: CASSISAYEQYF. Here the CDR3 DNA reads TGTGCCAGCAGCATTTCGGCCTACGAGCAGTACTTC. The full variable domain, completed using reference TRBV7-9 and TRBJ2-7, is DTGVSQNPRHKITKRGQNVTFRCDPISEHNRLYWYRQTLGQGPEFLTYFQNEAQLEKSRLLSDRFSAERPKGSFSTLEIQRTEQGDSAMYLCASSISAYEQYFGPGTRLTVT.

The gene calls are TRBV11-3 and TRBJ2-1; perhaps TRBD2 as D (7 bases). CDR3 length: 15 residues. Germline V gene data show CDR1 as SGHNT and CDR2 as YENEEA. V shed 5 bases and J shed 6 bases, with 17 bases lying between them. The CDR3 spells CASSPTEGGLNEQFF. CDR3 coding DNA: TGTGCCAGCAGCCCTACTGAGGGGGGGCTCAATGAGCAGTTCTTC.

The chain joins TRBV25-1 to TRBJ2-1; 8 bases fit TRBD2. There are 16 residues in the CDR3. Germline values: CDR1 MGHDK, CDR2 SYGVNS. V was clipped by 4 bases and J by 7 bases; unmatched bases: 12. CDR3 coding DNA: TGTGCCAGCAGTGGATGGGGTGGCGGGAGGAGAAATGAGCAGTTCTTC. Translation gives CASSGWGGGRRNEQFF.

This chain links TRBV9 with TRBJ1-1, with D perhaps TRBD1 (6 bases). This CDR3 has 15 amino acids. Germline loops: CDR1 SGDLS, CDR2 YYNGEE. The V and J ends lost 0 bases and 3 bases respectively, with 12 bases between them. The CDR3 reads CASSVATGRDTEAFF. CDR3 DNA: TGTGCCAGCAGCGTAGCCACAGGGAGGGACACTGAAGCTTTCTTT.

This CDR3 reads CASSPMGQSNQPQHF. CDR3 nucleotides: TGTGCCAGCAGCCCGATGGGACAGTCCAATCAGCCCCAGCATTTT. J is TRBJ1-5 and V is TRBV7-8; TRBD1 aligns across 7 bases. The CDR3 spans 15 residues. The junction had 7 bases not matched to a gene; V was cut back by 5 bases and J by 3 bases. CDR1 SGHVS and CDR2 FQNEAQ come from the germline V gene.

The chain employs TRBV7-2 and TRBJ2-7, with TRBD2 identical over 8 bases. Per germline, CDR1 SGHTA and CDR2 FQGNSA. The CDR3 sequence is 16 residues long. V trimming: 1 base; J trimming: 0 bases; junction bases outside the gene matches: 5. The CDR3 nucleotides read TGTGCCAGCAGCTTAGATGCGGGGGGCGGCTCCTACGAGCAGTACTTC. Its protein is CASSLDAGGGSYEQYF.

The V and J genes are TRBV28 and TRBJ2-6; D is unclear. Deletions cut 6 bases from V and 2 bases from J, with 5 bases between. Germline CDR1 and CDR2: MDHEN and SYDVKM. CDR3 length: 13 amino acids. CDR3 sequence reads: CASRRPGANVLTF. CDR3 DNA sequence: TGTGCCAGCAGGAGGCCTGGGGCCAACGTCCTGACTTTC.

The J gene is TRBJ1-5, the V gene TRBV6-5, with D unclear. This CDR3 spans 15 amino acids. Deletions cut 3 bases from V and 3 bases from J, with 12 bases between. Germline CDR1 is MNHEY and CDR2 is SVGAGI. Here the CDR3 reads CASSYSSSINQPQHF. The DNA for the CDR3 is TGTGCCAGCAGTTATTCGTCCAGCATCAATCAGCCCCAGCATTTT.

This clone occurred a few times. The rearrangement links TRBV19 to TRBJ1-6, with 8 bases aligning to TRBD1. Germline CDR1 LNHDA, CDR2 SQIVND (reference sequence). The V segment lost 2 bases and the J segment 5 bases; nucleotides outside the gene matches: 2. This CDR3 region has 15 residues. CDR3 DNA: TGTGCCAGTAGTATACCGGGACAGGATAATTCACCCCTCCACTTT. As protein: CASSIPGQDNSPLHF.

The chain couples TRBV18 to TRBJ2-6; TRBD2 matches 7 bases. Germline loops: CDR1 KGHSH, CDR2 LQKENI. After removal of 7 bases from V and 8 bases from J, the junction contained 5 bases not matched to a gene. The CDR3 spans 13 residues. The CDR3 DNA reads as TGTGCCAGCTACCAGGGAGGGTCCAACGTCCTGACTTTC. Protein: CASYQGGSNVLTF.

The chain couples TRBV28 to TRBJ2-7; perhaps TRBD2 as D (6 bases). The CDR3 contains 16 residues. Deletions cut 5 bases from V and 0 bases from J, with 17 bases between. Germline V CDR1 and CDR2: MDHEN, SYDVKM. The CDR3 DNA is TGTGCCAGCAGTATAGGTGGAGGACTAAGCTCCTACGAGCAGTACTTC. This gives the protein CASSIGGGLSSYEQYF.

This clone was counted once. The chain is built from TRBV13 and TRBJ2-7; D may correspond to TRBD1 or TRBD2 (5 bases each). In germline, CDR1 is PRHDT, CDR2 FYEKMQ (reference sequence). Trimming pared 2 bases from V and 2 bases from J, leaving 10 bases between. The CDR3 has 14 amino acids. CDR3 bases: TGTGCCAGCAGCTTACGAGGGACGACCTACGAGCAGTACTTC. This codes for CASSLRGTTYEQYF.

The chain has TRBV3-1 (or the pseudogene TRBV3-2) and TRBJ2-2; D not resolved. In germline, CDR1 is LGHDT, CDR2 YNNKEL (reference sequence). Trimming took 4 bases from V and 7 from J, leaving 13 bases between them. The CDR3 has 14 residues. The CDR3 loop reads CASSPRTGGGELFF. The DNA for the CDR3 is TGTGCCAGCAGCCCCCGGACGGGCGGCGGGGAGCTGTTTTTT.

CDR3 in DNA: TGTGCCAGTAGTAGACAGGGGAGAGGAGAGCCCCAGCATTTT. It codes for CASSRQGRGEPQHF. The chain uses TRBV19 and TRBJ1-5, with TRBD1 matching over 8 bases. The J segment lost 8 bases and the V segment lost 4 bases, leaving 7 bases of the junction unmatched. The germline V gene encodes CDR1 LNHDA and CDR2 SQIVND (reference sequence). The CDR3 loop spans 14 amino acids. Full variable domain (remainder filled in from reference TRBV19 and TRBJ1-5): DGGITQSPKYLFRKEGQNVTLSCEQNLNHDAMYWYRQDPGQGLRLIYYSQIVNDFQKGDIAEGYSVSREKKESFPLTVTSAQKNPTAFYLCASSRQGRGEPQHFGDGTRLSIL.

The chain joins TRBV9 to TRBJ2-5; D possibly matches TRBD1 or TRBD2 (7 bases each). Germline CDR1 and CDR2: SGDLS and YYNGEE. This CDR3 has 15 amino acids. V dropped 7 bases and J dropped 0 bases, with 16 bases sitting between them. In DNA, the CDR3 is TGTGCCAGCTCCTCAGGGGGAGGGTACCAAGAGACCCAGTACTTC. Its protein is CASSSGGGYQETQYF. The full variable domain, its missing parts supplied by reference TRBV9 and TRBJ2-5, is DSGVTQTPKHLITATGQRVTLRCSPRSGDLSVYWYQQSLDQGLQFLIQYYNGEERAKGNILERFSAQQFPDLHSELNLSSLELGDSALYFCASSSGGGYQETQYFGPGTRLLVL.

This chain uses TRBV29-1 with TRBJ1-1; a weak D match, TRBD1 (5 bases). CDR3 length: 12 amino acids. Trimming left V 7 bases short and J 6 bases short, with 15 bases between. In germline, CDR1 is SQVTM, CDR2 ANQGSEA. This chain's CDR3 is CSGGGRRAEAFF. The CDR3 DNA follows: TGCAGCGGGGGGGGTAGACGGGCTGAAGCTTTCTTT.

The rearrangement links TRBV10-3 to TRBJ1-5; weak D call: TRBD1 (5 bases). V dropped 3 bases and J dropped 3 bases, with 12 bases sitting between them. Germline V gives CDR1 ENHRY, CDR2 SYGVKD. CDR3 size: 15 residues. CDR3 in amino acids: CAISDKGAINQPQHF. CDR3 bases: TGTGCCATCAGTGATAAAGGGGCGATCAATCAGCCCCAGCATTTT.

The CDR3 sequence is CASSARPNEKLFF. Here the CDR3 DNA reads TGTGCCAGCAGCGCCCGGCCTAATGAAAAACTGTTTTTT. The genes are TRBV9 and TRBJ1-4, with D uncertain. The V gene lost 3 bases and the J gene lost 3 bases, with 6 bases spanning the gap. The CDR3 runs to 13 residues. CDR1 and CDR2 (germline): SGDLS, YYNGEE. The full variable domain, completed using reference TRBV9 and TRBJ1-4, is DSGVTQTPKHLITATGQRVTLRCSPRSGDLSVYWYQQSLDQGLQFLIQYYNGEERAKGNILERFSAQQFPDLHSELNLSSLELGDSALYFCASSARPNEKLFFGSGTQLSVL.

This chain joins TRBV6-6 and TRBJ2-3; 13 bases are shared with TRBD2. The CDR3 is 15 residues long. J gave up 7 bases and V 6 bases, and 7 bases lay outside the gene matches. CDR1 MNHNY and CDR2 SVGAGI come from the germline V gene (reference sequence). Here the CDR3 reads CASSHGLAGANTQYF. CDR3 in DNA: TGTGCCAGCAGCCACGGACTAGCGGGGGCGAATACGCAGTATTTT.

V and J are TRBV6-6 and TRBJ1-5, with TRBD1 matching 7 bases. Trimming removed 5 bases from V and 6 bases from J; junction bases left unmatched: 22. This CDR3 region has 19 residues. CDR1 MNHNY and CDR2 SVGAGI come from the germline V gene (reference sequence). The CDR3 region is CASSLPQTGNRALAQPQHF. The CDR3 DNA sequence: TGTGCCAGCAGTCTCCCCCAGACAGGGAATAGGGCATTGGCTCAGCCCCAGCATTTT.

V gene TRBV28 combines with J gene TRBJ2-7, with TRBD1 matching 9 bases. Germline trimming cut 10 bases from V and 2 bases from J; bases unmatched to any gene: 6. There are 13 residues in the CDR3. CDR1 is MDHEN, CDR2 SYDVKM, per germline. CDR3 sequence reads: CATSGQGPYEQYF. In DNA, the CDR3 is TGTGCCACCTCGGGACAGGGTCCCTACGAGCAGTACTTC. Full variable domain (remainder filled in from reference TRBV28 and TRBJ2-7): DVKVTQSSRYLVKRTGEKVFLECVQDMDHENMFWYRQDPGLGLRLIYFSYDVKMKEKGDIPEGYSVSREKKERFSLILESASTNQTSMYLCATSGQGPYEQYFGPGTRLTVT.